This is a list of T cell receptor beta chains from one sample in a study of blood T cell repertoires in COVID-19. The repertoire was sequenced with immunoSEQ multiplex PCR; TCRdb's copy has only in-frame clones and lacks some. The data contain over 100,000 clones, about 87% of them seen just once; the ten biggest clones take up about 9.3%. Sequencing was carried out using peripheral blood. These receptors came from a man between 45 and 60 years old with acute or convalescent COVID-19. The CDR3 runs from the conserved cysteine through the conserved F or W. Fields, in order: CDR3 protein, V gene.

CDR3: CASSIDEGTGMPNEKLFF
V: TRBV19

CDR3: CASSVPSNRGGTEAFF
V: TRBV10-1

CDR3: CASSLGATSGHNEQFF
V: TRBV13

CDR3: CASSQEQGWAEAFF
V: TRBV3-1/TRBV3-2

CDR3: CASSLQGSYTEAFF
V: TRBV7-9

CDR3: CASSHDSNTEAFF
V: TRBV18

CDR3: CASSALAGSPFTDTQYF
V: TRBV2

CDR3: CASSQGTGREAFF
V: TRBV6-4

CDR3: CASSQKIGDLYEKLFF
V: TRBV4-1

CDR3: CASSLGTSGYNEQFF
V: TRBV7-7

CDR3: CASSQLTGELFF
V: TRBV3-1/TRBV3-2

CDR3: CSCVRTGIEAFF
V: TRBV29-1

CDR3: CASSLSGLKSYEQYF
V: TRBV28

CDR3: CASSQVLSASGAFF
V: TRBV3-1/TRBV3-2

CDR3: CASSLAGNGYTF
V: TRBV27

CDR3: CASSVGHYSNQPQHF
V: TRBV9

CDR3: CASSLTGANEKLFF
V: TRBV6-5

CDR3: CASSSAAGDETQYF
V: TRBV18

CDR3: CSVCGQGDNEQFF
V: TRBV29-1

CDR3: CASSILGQGYNEQFF
V: TRBV5-1

CDR3: CASNTGQGLGYEQFF
V: TRBV10-1

CDR3: CASSLGTGGDYGYTF
V: TRBV3-1/TRBV3-2

CDR3: CASSIRQNTEAFF
V: TRBV19

CDR3: CASSTTGAREQYF
V: TRBV5-1

CDR3: CASSLVWGLRNTEAFF
V: TRBV11-2

CDR3: CASSQDQVGAREAFF
V: TRBV4-2

CDR3: CASSIDSNYGYTF
V: TRBV27

CDR3: CASSEGVPAYGYTF
V: TRBV6-4

CDR3: CASSIGTGLYYGYTF
V: TRBV5-1

CDR3: CASREGTGGSGTEAFF
V: TRBV7-9

CDR3: CASTLSGQRLNQPQHF
V: TRBV19

CDR3: CASSLRWFNQPQHF
V: TRBV2

CDR3: CASSPYRGLGGELFF
V: TRBV28

CDR3: CASSEGLSGNTIYF
V: TRBV6-1

CDR3: CAWSRLAGYYEQYF
V: TRBV30

CDR3: CASSPSLGRNTEAFF
V: TRBV28

CDR3: CASSLRGGPGGTQYF
V: TRBV5-1

CDR3: CASSLGEGGGTEAFF
V: TRBV7-3

CDR3: CASSYETGGPYEQYF
V: TRBV6-6

CDR3: CASSFDRGNYGYTF
V: TRBV5-6

CDR3: CATSGSGETQYF
V: TRBV28

CDR3: CASSLQGREETQYF
V: TRBV5-1

CDR3: CASSYGRSSYNSPLHF
V: TRBV6-5

CDR3: CASSLGSYADTQYF
V: TRBV7-2

CDR3: CASRGLETEAFF
V: TRBV19

CDR3: CASVGHQPQHF
V: TRBV19

CDR3: CASSPRFSGTITDTQYF
V: TRBV7-9

CDR3: CASSQGQLNTEAFF
V: TRBV3-1/TRBV3-2

CDR3: CASSLVTGGVGEKLFF
V: TRBV5-1

CDR3: CASAGGAYNEQFF
V: TRBV27

CDR3: CASSLPTTTSGSIETQYF
V: TRBV5-6

CDR3: CASSVLAGAENNEQFF
V: TRBV9

CDR3: CASSPRQGTNTEAFF
V: TRBV7-9

CDR3: CASSVLPTGAQQYEQYF
V: TRBV6-1

CDR3: CASSQEGGGTQYF
V: TRBV4-2

CDR3: CASSQGYLRRMNTEAFF
V: TRBV3-1/TRBV3-2

CDR3: CASSFKFGGTGELFF
V: TRBV27